This passage covers 17 T cell receptor beta chains from one sample sequenced in a study of regulatory T cells in long-lasting Graves disease. Time point noted: persistent/refractory GD, antithyroid drugs over 5 years with positive TRAb. Isolated PBMC RNA provided the starting material for the TCR library. Arm-PCR with iRepertoire HTBI primers amplified the CDR3 regions for these TCR beta libraries. One entry per CDR3 protein results from TCRdb running MiXCR on the multiplex PCR reads. The table lists 650,000 to 700,000 distinct CDR3 sequences, around 32% of them singletons. The source material was peripheral blood mononuclear cells (PBMCs), sampled when the disease was refractory, from a patient treated with antithyroid drugs. The receptors here all came from a female donor with Graves disease.

This clonotype appeared a few times. CDR3: CASSIIGLAGGRETQYF. The DNA for the CDR3 is TGTGCCAGTAGCATCATAGGACTCGCGGGAGGGCGAGAGACCCAGTACTTC. The V gene is TRBV19, the J gene TRBJ2-5, with TRBD2 matching over 9 bases. The CDR3 consists of 17 residues. V shed 6 bases and J 4 bases; nucleotides not matched to a gene: 15. CDR1 and CDR2 from the germline V gene are LNHDA and SQIVND (reference sequence). The full variable domain, in which reference TRBV19 and TRBJ2-5 provide the parts outside the CDR3, is DGGITQSPKYLFRKEGQNVTLSCEQNLNHDAMYWYRQDPGQGLRLIYYSQIVNDFQKGDIAEGYSVSREKKESFPLTVTSAQKNPTAFYLCASSIIGLAGGRETQYFGPGTRLLVL.

This clonotype occurred a few times. This rearrangement joins TRBV11-2 to TRBJ1-1, with 9 nucleotides matching TRBD1. V shed 6 bases, J shed 4 bases, and the junction held 9 bases outside the gene matches. The CDR3 consists of 15 residues. Germline lookup yields CDR1 SGHAT and CDR2 FQNNGV. CDR3 nucleotide sequence: TGTGCCAGCAGATCTTACAGGGGGCAGGGCACTGAAGCTTTCTTT. Protein product: CASRSYRGQGTEAFF.

The chain is built from TRBV6-2 or TRBV6-3 and TRBJ1-1, with a weak D call TRBD1 (5 bases). The CDR3 has 13 residues. The ends were cut back, 7 bases at V and 7 bases at J, with 16 bases in the middle. Germline-derived CDR1 and CDR2 are MNHEY and SVGEGT. Written as DNA, the CDR3 is TGTGCCAGCACCTTAGAGAGAGGGGATGAAGCTTTCTTT. Protein product: CASTLERGDEAFF.

The chain couples TRBV6-2 or TRBV6-3 to TRBJ2-1, with 9 bases matching TRBD2. CDR1 is MNHEY and CDR2 is SVGEGT in the germline V gene. The CDR3 extends over 15 amino acids. V lost 4 bases and J lost 3; bases outside the gene matches: 4. Here the CDR3 reads CASSSGTSSYNEQFF. DNA for the CDR3: TGTGCCAGCAGTTCCGGGACTAGCAGCTACAATGAGCAGTTCTTC.

This chain joins TRBV20-1 and TRBJ2-5; no reliable D call. Trimming left V 0 bases short and J 5 bases short, with 7 bases between. The CDR3 runs 12 residues. The V gene's germline CDR1 is DFQATT and CDR2 SNEGSKA (reference sequence). The CDR3 sequence is CSAREDGETQYF. DNA for the CDR3: TGCAGTGCTAGAGAGGACGGGGAGACCCAGTACTTC.

The gene calls are TRBV2 and TRBJ2-2, with 7 bases fitting TRBD1. With 8 bases clipped from V and 2 bases from J, the junction kept 8 bases outside the gene matches. Germline CDR1 is SNHLY and CDR2 is FYNNEI. The CDR3 is 15 residues long. CDR3 sequence reads: CASLPQGPNTGELFF. The CDR3 DNA reads as TGTGCCAGCCTACCACAGGGGCCTAACACCGGGGAGCTGTTTTTT.

A few counts support this clonotype. This chain links TRBV12-3 or TRBV12-4 with TRBJ1-1, with D perhaps TRBD1 (5 bases). V was cut by 3 bases and J by 1 base, with 18 bases left in between. This CDR3 has 17 amino acids. This chain's CDR3 is CASSLNMGGWANTEAFF. In DNA, the CDR3 is TGTGCCAGCAGTTTGAATATGGGGGGATGGGCGAACACTGAAGCTTTCTTT.

This clonotype has ten or more counts. V is TRBV20-1 and J is TRBJ2-5, with 12 bases fitting TRBD2. Germline V lookup: CDR1 DFQATT, CDR2 SNEGSKA (reference sequence). The CDR3 is made up of 18 amino acids. With V trimmed by 6 bases and J by 0 bases, 14 bases remained unmatched. The CDR3 region is CSATPLRLAGDYQETQYF. The DNA for the CDR3 is TGCAGTGCCACACCCCTTAGACTAGCGGGAGACTACCAAGAGACCCAGTACTTC.

This clonotype was seen a few times. The V and J genes are TRBV19 and TRBJ2-7; D assignment may be TRBD1 or TRBD2 (6 bases each). The length of the CDR3 is 16 residues. The V end lost 4 bases, the J end lost 1 base, and 17 bases lay between the germline ends. Germline CDR1 LNHDA, CDR2 SQIVND (reference sequence). DNA for the CDR3: TGTGCCAGTAGTACCGCGGGAACAGGGTGGTCCTACGAGCAGTACTTC. Protein: CASSTAGTGWSYEQYF.

The chain is built from TRBV19 and TRBJ1-1, with a possible D match to TRBD1 (5 bases). The V gene's germline CDR1 is LNHDA and CDR2 SQIVND (reference sequence). There are 15 residues in the CDR3. V was trimmed by 4 bases and J by 1 base, leaving 13 bases between them. In DNA form, the CDR3 reads TGTGCCAGTAGTACTCGGGGCACAGAGAACACTGAAGCTTTCTTT. Amino acids: CASSTRGTENTEAFF.

The rearrangement links TRBV6-5 to TRBJ2-7; 9 bases are a match to TRBD1. Germline V CDR1 and CDR2: MNHEY, SVGAGI. J was trimmed by 7 bases and V by 3 bases; bases with no gene match: 10. There are 15 residues in the CDR3. In DNA form, the CDR3 reads TGTGCCAGCAGTTATGTCTTGGGACAGGGCGGTGAGCAGTACTTC. Translated: CASSYVLGQGGEQYF.

The V and J genes are TRBV19 and TRBJ1-5; D not certain. V was pared by 7 bases and J by 2 bases, with 15 bases between. Germline values: CDR1 LNHDA, CDR2 SQIVND (reference sequence). The CDR3 consists of 15 residues. CDR3 DNA sequence: TGTGCCAGTACGACTATTGCACTGGGCAATCAGCCCCAGCATTTT. It encodes CASTTIALGNQPQHF.

The rearrangement joins TRBV28 to TRBJ1-1; 12 positions agree with TRBD1. After removal of 4 bases from V and 2 bases from J, the junction contained 8 bases not matched to a gene. CDR1 and CDR2 from the germline V gene are MDHEN and SYDVKM. CDR3 length: 17 amino acids. The CDR3 bases are TGTGCCAGCAGTTCTATCGGGACAGGGGGCGGAAACACTGAAGCTTTCTTT. Its protein product is CASSSIGTGGGNTEAFF.

This rearrangement joins TRBV29-1 to TRBJ2-5; tentatively, D is TRBD1 (7 bases). Trimming removed 7 bases from V and 5 bases from J, with 20 bases in between. This CDR3 contains 14 residues. Germline V gene data show CDR1 as SQVTM and CDR2 as ANQGSEA. The CDR3 DNA reads as TGCAGCGCAGCAGGGGGGCAGGGTGGCGAGACCCAGTACTTC. Protein sequence: CSAAGGQGGETQYF.

This clonotype was seen ten or more times. This chain uses TRBV28 with TRBJ1-2, with 7 bases that match TRBD1. This CDR3 contains 15 residues. The V gene end was trimmed by 1 base and the J gene end by 7 bases; junction bases not matched to a gene: 9. CDR1 and CDR2 (germline): MDHEN, SYDVKM. The CDR3: CASSLSYRGTSGYTF. CDR3 nucleotides: TGTGCCAGCAGTTTATCGTACAGGGGAACATCTGGCTACACCTTC.

The table lists this clonotype with a count of one. The J gene is TRBJ1-4, the V gene TRBV20-1; D possibly corresponds to TRBD1 (5 bases). Germline CDR1 reads DFQATT; CDR2 reads SNEGSKA (reference sequence). V gave up 2 bases and J gave up 3 bases, with 10 bases separating them. CDR3 length equals 14 residues. The CDR3 DNA reads as TGCAGTGCTAGACTCGGGGGATCTAATGAAAAACTGTTTTTT. This gives the protein CSARLGGSNEKLFF.

The chain employs TRBV20-1 and TRBJ2-7; D is perhaps TRBD1 or TRBD2 (6 bases each). Germline V lookup: CDR1 DFQATT, CDR2 SNEGSKA (reference sequence). Between the trimmed V and J ends, which lost 3 bases and 0 bases, there was a span of 12 bases. The CDR3 covers 14 residues. The CDR3, as DNA: TGCAGTGCTAGTAGGGGGGCCAGCTCCTACGAGCAGTACTTC. This gives the protein CSASRGASSYEQYF.